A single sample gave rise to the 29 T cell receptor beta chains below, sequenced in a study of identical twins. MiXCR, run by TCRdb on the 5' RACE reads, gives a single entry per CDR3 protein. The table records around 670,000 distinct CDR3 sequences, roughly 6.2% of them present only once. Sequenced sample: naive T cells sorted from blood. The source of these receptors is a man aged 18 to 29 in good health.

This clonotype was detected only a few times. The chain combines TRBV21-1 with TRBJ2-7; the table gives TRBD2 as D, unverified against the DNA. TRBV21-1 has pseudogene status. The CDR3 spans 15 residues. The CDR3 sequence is CASSAAMALIYEQYV. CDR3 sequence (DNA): TGTGCCAGCAGCGCGGCGATGGCCCTAATCTACGAGCAGTACGTC.

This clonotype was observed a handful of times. Here the CDR3 reads CASSPSGMDEQFF. In DNA form, the CDR3 reads TGTGCCAGCTCACCTTCAGGGATGGATGAGCAGTTCTTC. J is TRBJ2-1 and V is TRBV18, with D tentatively TRBD1 (5 bases). Trimming stripped 3 bases from V and 8 bases from J, with 11 bases between. The CDR3 sequence is 13 residues long. Looked up from germline, CDR1 is KGHSH and CDR2 is LQKENI.

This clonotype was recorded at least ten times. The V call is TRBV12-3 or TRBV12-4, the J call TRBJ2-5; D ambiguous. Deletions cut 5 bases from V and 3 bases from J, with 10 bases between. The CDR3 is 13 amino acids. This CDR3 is CASSPTEKETQYF. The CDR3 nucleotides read TGTGCCAGCAGTCCCACAGAGAAAGAGACCCAGTACTTC.

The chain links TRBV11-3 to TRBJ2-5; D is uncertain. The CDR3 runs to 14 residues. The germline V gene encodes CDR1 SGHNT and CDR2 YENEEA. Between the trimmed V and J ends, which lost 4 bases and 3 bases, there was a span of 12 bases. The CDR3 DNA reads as TGTGCCAGCAGCTCCCGAATAGCAGAAGAGACCCAGTACTTC. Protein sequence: CASSSRIAEETQYF.

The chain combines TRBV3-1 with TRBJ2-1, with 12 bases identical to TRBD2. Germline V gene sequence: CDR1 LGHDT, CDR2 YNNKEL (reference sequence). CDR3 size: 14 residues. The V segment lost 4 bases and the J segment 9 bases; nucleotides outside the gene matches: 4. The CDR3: CASSRELAGGEQFF. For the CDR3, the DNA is TGTGCCAGCAGCCGGGAACTAGCGGGAGGTGAGCAGTTCTTC.

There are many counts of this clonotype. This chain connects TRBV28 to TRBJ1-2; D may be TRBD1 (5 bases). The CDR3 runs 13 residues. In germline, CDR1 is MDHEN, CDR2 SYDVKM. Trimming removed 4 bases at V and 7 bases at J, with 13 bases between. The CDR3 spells CASSSENRSGYTF. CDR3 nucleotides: TGTGCCAGCAGTTCCGAGAACAGGAGTGGCTACACCTTC.

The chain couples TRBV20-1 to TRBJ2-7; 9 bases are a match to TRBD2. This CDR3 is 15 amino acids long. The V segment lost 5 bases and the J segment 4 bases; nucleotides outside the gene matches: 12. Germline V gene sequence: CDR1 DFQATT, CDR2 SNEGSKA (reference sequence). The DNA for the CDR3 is TGCAGTGCTCACCCTTGGGCTAGCGGGATATACGAGCAGTACTTC. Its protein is CSAHPWASGIYEQYF.

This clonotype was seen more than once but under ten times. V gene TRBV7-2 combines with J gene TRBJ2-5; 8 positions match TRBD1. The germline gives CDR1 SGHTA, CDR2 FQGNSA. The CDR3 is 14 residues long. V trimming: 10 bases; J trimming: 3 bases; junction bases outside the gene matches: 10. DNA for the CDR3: TGTGCCATTCCACCCAGGGGGCTCGAAGAGACCCAGTACTTC. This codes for CAIPPRGLEETQYF.

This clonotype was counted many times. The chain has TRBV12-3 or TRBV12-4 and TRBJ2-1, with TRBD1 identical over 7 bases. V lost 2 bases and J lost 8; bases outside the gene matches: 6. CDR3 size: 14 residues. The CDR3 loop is CASSLPSQGYEQFF. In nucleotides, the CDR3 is TGTGCCAGCAGTTTACCCTCACAGGGGTATGAGCAGTTCTTC.

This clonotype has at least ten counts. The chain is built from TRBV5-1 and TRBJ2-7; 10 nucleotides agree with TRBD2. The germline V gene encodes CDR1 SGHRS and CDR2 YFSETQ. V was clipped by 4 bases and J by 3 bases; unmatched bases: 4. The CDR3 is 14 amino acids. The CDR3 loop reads CASSVLAGNYEQYF. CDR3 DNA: TGCGCCAGCAGCGTACTAGCGGGAAACTACGAGCAGTACTTC.

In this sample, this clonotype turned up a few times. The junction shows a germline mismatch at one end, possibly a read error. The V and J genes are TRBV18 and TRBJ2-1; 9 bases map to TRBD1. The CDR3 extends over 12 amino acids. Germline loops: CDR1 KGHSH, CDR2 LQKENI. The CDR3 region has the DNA TGTGCCAGCTCACTTATTCCGGGACAGGGTTCCTTC. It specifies CASSLIPGQGSF.

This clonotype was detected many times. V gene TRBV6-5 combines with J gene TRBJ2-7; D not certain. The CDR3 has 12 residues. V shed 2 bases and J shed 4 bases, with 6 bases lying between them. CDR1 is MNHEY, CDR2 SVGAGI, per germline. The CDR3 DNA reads TGTGCCAGCAGTTACGACCGGTACGAGCAGTACTTC. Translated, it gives CASSYDRYEQYF.

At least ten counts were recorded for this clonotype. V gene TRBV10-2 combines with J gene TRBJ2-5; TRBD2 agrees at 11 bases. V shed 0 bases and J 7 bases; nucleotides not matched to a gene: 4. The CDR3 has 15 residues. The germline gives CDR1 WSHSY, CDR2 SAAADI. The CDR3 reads CASSESTSGVGTQYF. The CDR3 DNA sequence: TGCGCCAGCAGTGAGTCGACTAGCGGGGTAGGGACCCAGTACTTC.

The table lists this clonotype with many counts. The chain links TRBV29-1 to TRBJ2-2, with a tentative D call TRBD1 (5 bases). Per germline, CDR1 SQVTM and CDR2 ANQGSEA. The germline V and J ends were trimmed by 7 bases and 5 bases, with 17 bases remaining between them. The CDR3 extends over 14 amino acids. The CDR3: CSASPRVGTGELFF. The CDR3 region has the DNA TGCAGCGCTTCTCCCAGGGTGGGAACCGGGGAGCTGTTTTTT.

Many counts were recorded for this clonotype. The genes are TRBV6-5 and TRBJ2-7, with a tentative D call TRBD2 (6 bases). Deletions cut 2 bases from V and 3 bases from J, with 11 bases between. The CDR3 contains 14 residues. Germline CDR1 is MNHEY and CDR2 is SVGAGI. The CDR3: CASSYGRENYEQYF. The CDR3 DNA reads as TGTGCCAGCAGTTACGGTCGGGAGAACTACGAGCAGTACTTC.

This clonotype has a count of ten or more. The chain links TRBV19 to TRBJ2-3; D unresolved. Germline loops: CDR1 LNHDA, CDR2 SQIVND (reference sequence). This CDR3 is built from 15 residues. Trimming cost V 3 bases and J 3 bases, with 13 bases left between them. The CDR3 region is CASSISSGLTDTQYF. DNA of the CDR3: TGTGCCAGTAGTATTTCAAGTGGGCTAACAGATACGCAGTATTTT.

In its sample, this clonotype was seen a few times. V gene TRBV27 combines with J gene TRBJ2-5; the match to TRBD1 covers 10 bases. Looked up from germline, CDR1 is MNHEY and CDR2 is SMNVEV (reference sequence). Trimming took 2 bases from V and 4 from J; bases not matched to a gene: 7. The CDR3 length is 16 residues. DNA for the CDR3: TGTGCCAGCAGTTTAAACTCGGGACAGGGGCGAGAGACCCAGTACTTC. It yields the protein CASSLNSGQGRETQYF.

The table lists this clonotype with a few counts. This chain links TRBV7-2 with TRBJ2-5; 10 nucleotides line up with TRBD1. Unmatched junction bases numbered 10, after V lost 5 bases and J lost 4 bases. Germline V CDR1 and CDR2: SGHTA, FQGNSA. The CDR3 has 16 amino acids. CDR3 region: CASSRTTGGWGETQYF. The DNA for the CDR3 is TGTGCCAGCAGCCGGACGACAGGGGGCTGGGGAGAGACCCAGTACTTC.

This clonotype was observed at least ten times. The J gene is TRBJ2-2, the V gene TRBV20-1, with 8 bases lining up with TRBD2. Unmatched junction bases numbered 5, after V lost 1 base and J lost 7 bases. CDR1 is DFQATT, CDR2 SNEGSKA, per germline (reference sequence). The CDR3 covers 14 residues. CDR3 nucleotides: TGCAGTGCTAGAGCAGCGGGAGCGGTCGGGGAGCTGTTTTTT. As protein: CSARAAGAVGELFF.

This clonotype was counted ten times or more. The CDR3 DNA is TGTGCCAGCAGTAACACGGGACTCCGAATAGTCCGAAATGAGCAGTTCTTC. Amino acids: CASSNTGLRIVRNEQFF. V gene TRBV6-2 or TRBV6-3 combines with J gene TRBJ2-1, with D perhaps TRBD2 (6 bases). Germline values: CDR1 MNHEY, CDR2 SVGEGT. The CDR3 is made up of 17 amino acids. V lost 5 bases, J lost 7 bases, and 24 bases lay in between.

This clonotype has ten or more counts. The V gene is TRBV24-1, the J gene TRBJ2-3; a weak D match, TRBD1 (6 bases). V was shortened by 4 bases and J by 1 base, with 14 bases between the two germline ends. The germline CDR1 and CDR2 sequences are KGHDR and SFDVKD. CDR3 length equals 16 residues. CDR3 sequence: CATSELRGGGTDTQYF. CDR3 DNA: TGTGCCACCAGTGAATTGAGAGGGGGTGGCACAGATACGCAGTATTTT.

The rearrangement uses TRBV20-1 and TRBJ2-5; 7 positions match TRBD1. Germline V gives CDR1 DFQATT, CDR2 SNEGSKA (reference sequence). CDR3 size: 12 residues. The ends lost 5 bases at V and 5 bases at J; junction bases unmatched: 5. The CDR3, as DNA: TGCAGTGCTGCGAAGACAGGGGAGACCCAGTACTTC. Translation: CSAAKTGETQYF.

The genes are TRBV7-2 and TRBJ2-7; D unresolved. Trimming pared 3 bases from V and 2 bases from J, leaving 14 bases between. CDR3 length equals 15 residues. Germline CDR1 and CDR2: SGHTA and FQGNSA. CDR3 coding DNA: TGTGCCAGCAGCTTTCGAGGTGGCGGCACCTACGAGCAGTACGTC. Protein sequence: CASSFRGGGTYEQYV.

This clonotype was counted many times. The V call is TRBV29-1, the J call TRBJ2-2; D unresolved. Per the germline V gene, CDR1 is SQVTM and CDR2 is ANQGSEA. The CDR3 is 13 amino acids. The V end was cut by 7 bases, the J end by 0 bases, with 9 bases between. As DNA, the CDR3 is TGCAGCGCCCCCGGGCCGAACACCGGGGAGCTGTTTTTT. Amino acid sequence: CSAPGPNTGELFF.

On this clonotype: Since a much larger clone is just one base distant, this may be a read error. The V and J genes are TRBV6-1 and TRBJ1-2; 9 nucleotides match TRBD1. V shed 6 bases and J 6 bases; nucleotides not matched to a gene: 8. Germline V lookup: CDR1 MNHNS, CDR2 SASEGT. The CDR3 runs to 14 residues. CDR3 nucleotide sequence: TGTGCCAGCAGCCCAGGACAGGGGCCCAATGGCTACACCTTC. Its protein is CASSPGQGPNGYTF.

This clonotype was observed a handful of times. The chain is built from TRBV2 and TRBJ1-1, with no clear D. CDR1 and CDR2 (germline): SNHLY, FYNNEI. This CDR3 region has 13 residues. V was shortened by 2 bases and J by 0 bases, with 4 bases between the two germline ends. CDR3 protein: CASSEYLNTEAFF. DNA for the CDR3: TGTGCCAGCAGTGAATACCTGAACACTGAAGCTTTCTTT.

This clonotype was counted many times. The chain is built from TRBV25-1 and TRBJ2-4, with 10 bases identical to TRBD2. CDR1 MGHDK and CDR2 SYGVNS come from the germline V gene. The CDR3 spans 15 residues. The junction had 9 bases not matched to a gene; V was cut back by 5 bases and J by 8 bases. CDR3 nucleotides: TGTGCCAGCAGTCAAGCGGCTAGCGGGAGTTACATTCAGTACTTC. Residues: CASSQAASGSYIQYF. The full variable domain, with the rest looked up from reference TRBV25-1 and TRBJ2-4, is EADIYQTPRYLVIGTGKKITLECSQTMGHDKMYWYQQDPGMELHLIHYSYGVNSTEKGDLSSESTVSRIRTEHFPLTLESARPSHTSQYLCASSQAASGSYIQYFGAGTRLSVL.

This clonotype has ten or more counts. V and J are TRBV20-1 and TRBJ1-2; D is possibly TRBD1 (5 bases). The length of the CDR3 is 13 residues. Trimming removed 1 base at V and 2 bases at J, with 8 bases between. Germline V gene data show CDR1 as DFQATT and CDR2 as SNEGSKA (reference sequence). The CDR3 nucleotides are TGCAGTGCTAGAGGGGGGTACAACTATGGCTACACCTTC. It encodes CSARGGYNYGYTF.

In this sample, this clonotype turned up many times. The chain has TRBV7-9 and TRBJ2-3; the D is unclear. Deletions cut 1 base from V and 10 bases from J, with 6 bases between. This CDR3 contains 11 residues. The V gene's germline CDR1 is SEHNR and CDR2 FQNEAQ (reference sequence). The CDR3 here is CASSLVASQYF. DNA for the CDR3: TGTGCCAGCAGCTTAGTGGCCTCGCAGTATTTT.